This T cell receptor (beta chain) was found in a study of OX40 agonist ivuxolimab in advanced cancers. General observations from the study: Clonal expansion in partial responders at 0.1-3.0 mg/kg ranked among the lowest. Researchers did not establish what antigens the expanded peripheral T cells target.

Clones were read by immunoSEQ multiplex PCR, and TCRdb kept only the in-frame ones, dropping some. The sample holds about 27,000 clones, around four fifths seen once. Excluded were patients having autoimmune disease history or systemic immunosuppression. Per the germline V gene, CDR1 is SNHLY and CDR2 is FYNNEI. This CDR3 contains 16 residues. V lost 2 bases, J lost 10 bases, and 22 bases lay in between. Comments on this clone: The antigen is not known.

Sample: CD4+ or CD8+ T cells sorted from blood, taken in a trial of the OX40 agonist ivuxolimab. The chain carries TRBV2 and TRBJ2-3; a possible D gene is TRBD1 (6 bases). This receptor was taken from an adult with an advanced solid tumor such as melanoma, head and neck, liver or kidney cancer. The CDR3 DNA sequence: TGTGCCAGCAGTGAAAACAACAGGGTTGGATCTCTATCGCAGTATTTT. Translated: CASSENNRVGSLSQYF.